The 21 T cell receptor beta chains below come from one sample, sequenced in a study of T cell responses to AZD1222 COVID-19 vaccine. Clones were sequenced by immunoSEQ multiplex PCR, and TCRdb holds only the in-frame ones, with some missing. The repertoire holds approximately 43,000 clones, with 70% to 90% as singletons. The sample was peripheral blood, taken 28 days after the second AZD1222 dose. These receptors were collected from an adult who received the AZD1222 COVID-19 vaccine.

This chain connects TRBV3-1 (or the pseudogene TRBV3-2) to TRBJ1-1, with a weak D call TRBD1 (5 bases). Germline lookup yields CDR1 LGHDT and CDR2 YNNKEL (reference sequence). This CDR3 region has 14 residues. V was trimmed by 4 bases and J by 5 bases, leaving 14 bases between them. The CDR3 DNA sequence: TGTGCCAGCAGCCCAGAAGTAAGGGGAACTGAAGCTTTCTTT. It codes for CASSPEVRGTEAFF.

The chain carries TRBV19 and TRBJ1-6; no definite D call. CDR3 size: 14 residues. Germline-derived CDR1 and CDR2 are LNHDA and SQIVND (reference sequence). Trimming stripped 4 bases from V and 6 bases from J, with 10 bases between. CDR3 residues: CASSTTATNSPLHF. The CDR3 DNA reads as TGTGCCAGTAGTACAACAGCGACTAATTCACCCCTCCACTTT.

This clone occurred once. The rearrangement links TRBV11-2 to TRBJ2-3; the match to TRBD1 covers 10 bases. V lost 4 bases and J lost 3; bases outside the gene matches: 4. CDR3 length equals 15 residues. CDR1 is SGHAT, CDR2 FQNNGV, per germline. CDR3 region: CASSWGQGYTDTQYF. DNA of the CDR3: TGTGCCAGCAGCTGGGGACAGGGGTATACAGATACGCAGTATTTT.

V gene TRBV6-5 combines with J gene TRBJ2-7; D is ambiguous. This CDR3 is built from 12 residues. Between the trimmed V and J ends, which lost 8 bases and 7 bases, there was a span of 15 bases. CDR1 is MNHEY and CDR2 is SVGAGI in the germline V gene. In DNA form, the CDR3 reads TGTGCCAGCGGTTGGGCGGTCGGGGAGCAGTACTTC. Its translation: CASGWAVGEQYF.

The rearrangement links TRBV7-2 to TRBJ2-1, with 9 positions matching TRBD2. Germline V gives CDR1 SGHTA, CDR2 FQGNSA. The CDR3 is 17 residues long. The ends lost 1 base at V and 6 bases at J; junction bases unmatched: 10. In DNA form, the CDR3 reads TGTGCCAGCAGCTTAGAGTTTAGCGGGAGTACGGGCAATGAGCAGTTCTTC. As protein: CASSLEFSGSTGNEQFF.

In DNA, the CDR3 is TGTGCCAGCACGTCCCCGGGACTGTCAGGCACCATATATTTT. Translation gives CASTSPGLSGTIYF. This sequence joins TRBV6-5 and TRBJ1-3; possible D gene TRBD1, 5 bases. V lost 7 bases and J lost 9, with 19 bases in between. Germline lookup yields CDR1 MNHEY and CDR2 SVGAGI. The CDR3 totals 14 residues.

The gene calls are TRBV27 and TRBJ1-2; 8 nucleotides align to TRBD1. V was clipped by 5 bases and J by 6 bases; unmatched bases: 14. Germline CDR1 and CDR2: MNHEY and SMNVEV (reference sequence). This CDR3 is 16 amino acids long. The CDR3 sequence: CASSPGTGDLGDGYTF. In DNA form, the CDR3 reads TGTGCCAGCAGTCCCGGGACAGGCGATCTGGGGGATGGCTACACCTTC.

The rearrangement links TRBV5-1 to TRBJ1-1; D call uncertain. Germline V gene lookup returns CDR1 SGHRS and CDR2 YFSETQ. This CDR3 is 14 amino acids long. V was shortened by 5 bases and J by 1 base, with 12 bases between the two germline ends. The CDR3 sequence is CASSLTTSNTEAFF. The CDR3 bases are TGCGCCAGCAGTTTGACAACTTCGAACACTGAAGCTTTCTTT.

The chain combines TRBV2 with TRBJ2-5; D perhaps matches TRBD1 (5 bases). V gave up 4 bases and J gave up 4 bases, with 13 bases separating them. CDR1 and CDR2 (germline): SNHLY, FYNNEI. CDR3 length: 14 amino acids. CDR3 amino acids: CASSAGQGGETQYF. The CDR3 DNA is TGTGCCAGCAGTGCCGGGCAGGGTGGAGAGACCCAGTACTTC.

The chain couples TRBV18 to TRBJ2-7, with 12 positions matching TRBD2. CDR1 is KGHSH and CDR2 is LQKENI in the germline V gene. Trimming cost V 3 bases and J 2 bases; bases outside gene matches: 2. The CDR3 is 15 amino acids. The CDR3 loop is CASSPGLAGPYEQYF. The DNA for the CDR3 is TGTGCCAGCTCACCCGGACTAGCGGGGCCCTACGAGCAGTACTTC.

This sequence joins TRBV21-1 and TRBJ1-1. TRBV21-1 is a pseudogene segment. The CDR3 is 14 residues long. The CDR3 DNA sequence: TGTGCCAGCAGCTTCACTGGATACGGCACTGAAGCTTTCTTT. Translation gives CASSFTGYGTEAFF.

The rearrangement uses TRBV27 and TRBJ2-6, with D unclear. The CDR3 is 14 residues long. Trimming pared 1 base from V and 3 bases from J, leaving 4 bases between. Germline V gene lookup returns CDR1 MNHEY and CDR2 SMNVEV (reference sequence). The CDR3 bases are TGTGCCAGCAGTTTATGGGATGGGGCCAACGTCCTGACTTTC. Encoded protein: CASSLWDGANVLTF.

The chain uses TRBV27 and TRBJ1-2; a possible D gene is TRBD1 (6 bases). CDR3 size: 16 residues. The ends were cut back, 5 bases at V and 4 bases at J, with 20 bases in the middle. Germline CDR1 reads MNHEY; CDR2 reads SMNVEV (reference sequence). The CDR3: CASSPLPGAQPYGYTF. The CDR3, as DNA: TGTGCCAGCAGTCCTCTCCCAGGGGCCCAGCCCTATGGCTACACCTTC.

The chain employs TRBV29-1 and TRBJ2-5, with TRBD2 matching 8 bases. This CDR3 spans 13 amino acids. V trimming: 5 bases; J trimming: 0 bases; junction bases outside the gene matches: 2. Germline CDR1 reads SQVTM; CDR2 reads ANQGSEA. The CDR3 here is CSVSGSNQETQYF. CDR3 nucleotide sequence: TGCAGCGTTAGCGGGAGTAACCAAGAGACCCAGTACTTC. The variable domain in full, with the rest retrieved from reference TRBV29-1 and TRBJ2-5, is SAVISQKPSRDICQRGTSLTIQCQVDSQVTMMFWYRQQPGQSLTLIATANQGSEATYESGFVIDKFPISRPNLTFSTLTVSNMSPEDSSIYLCSVSGSNQETQYFGPGTRLLVL.

This rearrangement joins TRBV19 to TRBJ2-2, with a weak D call TRBD2 (5 bases). The CDR3 consists of 14 residues. Deletions cut 4 bases from V and 7 bases from J, with 13 bases between. In germline, CDR1 is LNHDA, CDR2 SQIVND (reference sequence). This chain's CDR3 is CASSTAMGVGELFF. CDR3 coding DNA: TGTGCCAGTAGTACCGCAATGGGAGTCGGGGAGCTGTTTTTT.

This rearrangement joins TRBV9 to TRBJ2-2, with D tentatively TRBD1 or TRBD2 (5 bases each). Trimming took off 6 bases at V and 2 bases at J, with 14 bases between the two ends. The CDR3 extends over 15 amino acids. The germline V gene encodes CDR1 SGDLS and CDR2 YYNGEE. The CDR3: CASNKGGTNTGELFF. DNA for the CDR3: TGTGCCAGCAATAAAGGTGGGACCAACACCGGGGAGCTGTTTTTT.

CDR3 loop: CASSLSGADTIYF. DNA for the CDR3: TGTGCCAGCAGCTTATCAGGGGCGGACACCATATATTTT. J is TRBJ1-3 and V is TRBV5-6; D is perhaps TRBD1 (6 bases). V dropped 2 bases and J dropped 8 bases, with 11 bases sitting between them. Germline CDR1 is SGHDT and CDR2 is YYEEEE. CDR3 length: 13 amino acids.

This rearrangement joins TRBV3-1 (or the pseudogene TRBV3-2) to TRBJ2-7, with D tentatively TRBD2 (6 bases). V was pared by 0 bases and J by 3 bases, with 12 bases between. This CDR3 region has 15 residues. The germline V gene encodes CDR1 LGHDT and CDR2 YNNKEL (reference sequence). As DNA, the CDR3 is TGTGCCAGCAGCCAAGAGGGGGGTCGGGACTACGAGCAGTACTTC. Its translation: CASSQEGGRDYEQYF.

The chain has TRBV19 and TRBJ1-1; 8 bases are a match to TRBD1. V dropped 6 bases and J dropped 7; count of bases not matched to a gene: 10. The length of the CDR3 is 14 residues. Per germline, CDR1 LNHDA and CDR2 SQIVND (reference sequence). The CDR3 region has the DNA TGTGCCAGTAGGGATTCTGACAGGGGTTATGAAGCTTTCTTT. Protein product: CASRDSDRGYEAFF.

CDR3 DNA: TGTGCCAGCAGCTTAGCGGGGGGGACAGGGTCTGGCGAGCAGTACTTC. Translating it yields CASSLAGGTGSGEQYF. The V and J genes are TRBV7-9 and TRBJ2-7; 9 bases agree with TRBD1. From germline, CDR1 is SEHNR and CDR2 FQNEAQ (reference sequence). The CDR3 extends over 16 amino acids. The J segment lost 6 bases and the V segment lost 0 bases, leaving 9 bases of the junction unmatched.

This chain links TRBV7-9 with TRBJ2-5, with D uncertain. The germline gives CDR1 SEHNR, CDR2 FQNEAQ (reference sequence). The CDR3 is 13 amino acids. V was clipped by 5 bases and J by 5 bases, with 12 bases between them. The DNA of the CDR3 is TGTGCCAGCAGCCGGGCCCTATACGAGACCCAGTACTTC. It codes for CASSRALYETQYF.